This TCR beta chain was recovered during a study of cytomegalovirus exposure and HLA in healthy donors. This CDR3 contains 16 residues. Trimming took 3 bases from V and 0 from J, leaving 12 bases between them. Germline lookup yields CDR1 KGHSH and CDR2 LQKENI. Amplification used 60 Vbeta primers and 13 Jbeta primers. Some clones are missing from TCRdb's copy, which holds only in-frame ones; the method was immunoSEQ multiplex PCR. This table holds some 120,000 clones, roughly 80% found once. Sequencing was performed on PBMCs. The chain joins TRBV18 to TRBJ1-3; tentative D call: TRBD1 (6 bases). This sequence was found in a woman in her thirties or forties in good health and CMV-seronegative. The CDR3 spells CASSPLQGYSGNTIYF. CDR3 bases: TGTGCCAGCTCACCCCTACAGGGATACTCTGGAAACACCATATATTTT.